The clone carrying this T cell receptor beta chain was picked up many times. The antigen is undetermined. This entry is derived from a study of molecular identifiers for immune sequencing clone quantification. Study outcomes and limitations: Over 99% of CMV-specific effector molecules, but under 1% of naive ones, were in clones above 20 copies.

TCRdb recomputed calls from the PCR reads with MiXCR, one row per CDR3 protein. The sample lists about 320,000 distinct CDR3 sequences; 20% to 25% were seen once. The CDR3 length is 15 residues. Germline V gene sequence: CDR1 MNHEY, CDR2 SVGAGI. V shed 5 bases and J 7 bases; nucleotides not matched to a gene: 9. The V call is TRBV6-5, the J call TRBJ1-5, with 9 bases matching TRBD1. The sequenced sample consisted of naive CD8+ T cells from blood, with Jurkat cell RNA spiked in. Subset denoted: FACS-sorted CD8+CD4-CCR7+CD45RA+ naive T cells. The receptor was isolated from a human donor in good health. Some libraries in this study had Jurkat cell RNA spiked in. In DNA, the CDR3 is TGTGCCAGCAGTCCCACAGGGGGCGCGGGCCAGCCCCAGCATTTT. This encodes CASSPTGGAGQPQHF.